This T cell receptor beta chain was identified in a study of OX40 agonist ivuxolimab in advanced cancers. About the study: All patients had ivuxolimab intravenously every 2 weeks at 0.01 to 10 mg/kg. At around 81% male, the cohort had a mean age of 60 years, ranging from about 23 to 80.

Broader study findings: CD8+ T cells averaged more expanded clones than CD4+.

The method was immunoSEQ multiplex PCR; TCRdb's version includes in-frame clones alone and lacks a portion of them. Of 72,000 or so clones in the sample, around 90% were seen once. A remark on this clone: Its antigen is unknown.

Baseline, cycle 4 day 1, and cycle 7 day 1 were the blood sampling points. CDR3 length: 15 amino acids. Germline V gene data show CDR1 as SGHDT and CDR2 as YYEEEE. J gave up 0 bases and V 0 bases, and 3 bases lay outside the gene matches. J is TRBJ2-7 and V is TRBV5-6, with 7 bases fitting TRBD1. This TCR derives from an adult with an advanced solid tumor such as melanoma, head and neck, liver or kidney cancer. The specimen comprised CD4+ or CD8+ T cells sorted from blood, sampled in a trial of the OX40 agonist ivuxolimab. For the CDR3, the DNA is TGTGCCAGCAGCTTGGTAGGGGGCGGCTCCTACGAGCAGTACTTC. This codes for CASSLVGGGSYEQYF.